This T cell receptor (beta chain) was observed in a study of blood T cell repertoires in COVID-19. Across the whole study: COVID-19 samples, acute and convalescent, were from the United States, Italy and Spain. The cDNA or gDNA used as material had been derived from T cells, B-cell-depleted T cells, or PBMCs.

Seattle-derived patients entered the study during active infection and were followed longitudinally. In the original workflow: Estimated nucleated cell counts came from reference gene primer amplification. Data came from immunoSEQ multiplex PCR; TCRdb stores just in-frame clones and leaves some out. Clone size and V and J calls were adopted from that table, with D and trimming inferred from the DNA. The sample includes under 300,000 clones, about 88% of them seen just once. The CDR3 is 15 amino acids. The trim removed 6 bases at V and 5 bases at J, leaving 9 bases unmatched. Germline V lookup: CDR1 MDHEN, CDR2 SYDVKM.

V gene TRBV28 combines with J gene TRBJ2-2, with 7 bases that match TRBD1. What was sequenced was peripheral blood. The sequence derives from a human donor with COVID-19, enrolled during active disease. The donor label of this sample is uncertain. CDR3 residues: CASSPNNRGTGELFF. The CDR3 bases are TGTGCCAGCAGCCCGAATAACAGGGGAACCGGGGAGCTGTTTTTT.